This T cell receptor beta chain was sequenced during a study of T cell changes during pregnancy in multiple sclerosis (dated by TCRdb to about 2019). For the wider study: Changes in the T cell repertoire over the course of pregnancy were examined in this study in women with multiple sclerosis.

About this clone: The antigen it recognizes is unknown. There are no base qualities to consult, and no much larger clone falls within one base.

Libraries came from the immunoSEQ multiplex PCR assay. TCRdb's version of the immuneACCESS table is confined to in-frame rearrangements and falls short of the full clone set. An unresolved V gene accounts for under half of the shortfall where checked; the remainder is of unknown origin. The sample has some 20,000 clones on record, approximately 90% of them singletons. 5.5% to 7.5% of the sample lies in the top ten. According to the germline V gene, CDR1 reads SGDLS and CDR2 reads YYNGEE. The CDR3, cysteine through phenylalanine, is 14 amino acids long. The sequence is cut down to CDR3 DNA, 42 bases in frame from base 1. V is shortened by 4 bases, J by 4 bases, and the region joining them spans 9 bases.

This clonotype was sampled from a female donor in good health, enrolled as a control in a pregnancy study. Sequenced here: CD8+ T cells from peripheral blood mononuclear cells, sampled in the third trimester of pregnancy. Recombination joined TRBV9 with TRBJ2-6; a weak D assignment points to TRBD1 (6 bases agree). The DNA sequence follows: TGTGCCAGCAGCACAGGGTCCGGGGCCAACGTCCTGACTTTC. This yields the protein CASSTGSGANVLTF.